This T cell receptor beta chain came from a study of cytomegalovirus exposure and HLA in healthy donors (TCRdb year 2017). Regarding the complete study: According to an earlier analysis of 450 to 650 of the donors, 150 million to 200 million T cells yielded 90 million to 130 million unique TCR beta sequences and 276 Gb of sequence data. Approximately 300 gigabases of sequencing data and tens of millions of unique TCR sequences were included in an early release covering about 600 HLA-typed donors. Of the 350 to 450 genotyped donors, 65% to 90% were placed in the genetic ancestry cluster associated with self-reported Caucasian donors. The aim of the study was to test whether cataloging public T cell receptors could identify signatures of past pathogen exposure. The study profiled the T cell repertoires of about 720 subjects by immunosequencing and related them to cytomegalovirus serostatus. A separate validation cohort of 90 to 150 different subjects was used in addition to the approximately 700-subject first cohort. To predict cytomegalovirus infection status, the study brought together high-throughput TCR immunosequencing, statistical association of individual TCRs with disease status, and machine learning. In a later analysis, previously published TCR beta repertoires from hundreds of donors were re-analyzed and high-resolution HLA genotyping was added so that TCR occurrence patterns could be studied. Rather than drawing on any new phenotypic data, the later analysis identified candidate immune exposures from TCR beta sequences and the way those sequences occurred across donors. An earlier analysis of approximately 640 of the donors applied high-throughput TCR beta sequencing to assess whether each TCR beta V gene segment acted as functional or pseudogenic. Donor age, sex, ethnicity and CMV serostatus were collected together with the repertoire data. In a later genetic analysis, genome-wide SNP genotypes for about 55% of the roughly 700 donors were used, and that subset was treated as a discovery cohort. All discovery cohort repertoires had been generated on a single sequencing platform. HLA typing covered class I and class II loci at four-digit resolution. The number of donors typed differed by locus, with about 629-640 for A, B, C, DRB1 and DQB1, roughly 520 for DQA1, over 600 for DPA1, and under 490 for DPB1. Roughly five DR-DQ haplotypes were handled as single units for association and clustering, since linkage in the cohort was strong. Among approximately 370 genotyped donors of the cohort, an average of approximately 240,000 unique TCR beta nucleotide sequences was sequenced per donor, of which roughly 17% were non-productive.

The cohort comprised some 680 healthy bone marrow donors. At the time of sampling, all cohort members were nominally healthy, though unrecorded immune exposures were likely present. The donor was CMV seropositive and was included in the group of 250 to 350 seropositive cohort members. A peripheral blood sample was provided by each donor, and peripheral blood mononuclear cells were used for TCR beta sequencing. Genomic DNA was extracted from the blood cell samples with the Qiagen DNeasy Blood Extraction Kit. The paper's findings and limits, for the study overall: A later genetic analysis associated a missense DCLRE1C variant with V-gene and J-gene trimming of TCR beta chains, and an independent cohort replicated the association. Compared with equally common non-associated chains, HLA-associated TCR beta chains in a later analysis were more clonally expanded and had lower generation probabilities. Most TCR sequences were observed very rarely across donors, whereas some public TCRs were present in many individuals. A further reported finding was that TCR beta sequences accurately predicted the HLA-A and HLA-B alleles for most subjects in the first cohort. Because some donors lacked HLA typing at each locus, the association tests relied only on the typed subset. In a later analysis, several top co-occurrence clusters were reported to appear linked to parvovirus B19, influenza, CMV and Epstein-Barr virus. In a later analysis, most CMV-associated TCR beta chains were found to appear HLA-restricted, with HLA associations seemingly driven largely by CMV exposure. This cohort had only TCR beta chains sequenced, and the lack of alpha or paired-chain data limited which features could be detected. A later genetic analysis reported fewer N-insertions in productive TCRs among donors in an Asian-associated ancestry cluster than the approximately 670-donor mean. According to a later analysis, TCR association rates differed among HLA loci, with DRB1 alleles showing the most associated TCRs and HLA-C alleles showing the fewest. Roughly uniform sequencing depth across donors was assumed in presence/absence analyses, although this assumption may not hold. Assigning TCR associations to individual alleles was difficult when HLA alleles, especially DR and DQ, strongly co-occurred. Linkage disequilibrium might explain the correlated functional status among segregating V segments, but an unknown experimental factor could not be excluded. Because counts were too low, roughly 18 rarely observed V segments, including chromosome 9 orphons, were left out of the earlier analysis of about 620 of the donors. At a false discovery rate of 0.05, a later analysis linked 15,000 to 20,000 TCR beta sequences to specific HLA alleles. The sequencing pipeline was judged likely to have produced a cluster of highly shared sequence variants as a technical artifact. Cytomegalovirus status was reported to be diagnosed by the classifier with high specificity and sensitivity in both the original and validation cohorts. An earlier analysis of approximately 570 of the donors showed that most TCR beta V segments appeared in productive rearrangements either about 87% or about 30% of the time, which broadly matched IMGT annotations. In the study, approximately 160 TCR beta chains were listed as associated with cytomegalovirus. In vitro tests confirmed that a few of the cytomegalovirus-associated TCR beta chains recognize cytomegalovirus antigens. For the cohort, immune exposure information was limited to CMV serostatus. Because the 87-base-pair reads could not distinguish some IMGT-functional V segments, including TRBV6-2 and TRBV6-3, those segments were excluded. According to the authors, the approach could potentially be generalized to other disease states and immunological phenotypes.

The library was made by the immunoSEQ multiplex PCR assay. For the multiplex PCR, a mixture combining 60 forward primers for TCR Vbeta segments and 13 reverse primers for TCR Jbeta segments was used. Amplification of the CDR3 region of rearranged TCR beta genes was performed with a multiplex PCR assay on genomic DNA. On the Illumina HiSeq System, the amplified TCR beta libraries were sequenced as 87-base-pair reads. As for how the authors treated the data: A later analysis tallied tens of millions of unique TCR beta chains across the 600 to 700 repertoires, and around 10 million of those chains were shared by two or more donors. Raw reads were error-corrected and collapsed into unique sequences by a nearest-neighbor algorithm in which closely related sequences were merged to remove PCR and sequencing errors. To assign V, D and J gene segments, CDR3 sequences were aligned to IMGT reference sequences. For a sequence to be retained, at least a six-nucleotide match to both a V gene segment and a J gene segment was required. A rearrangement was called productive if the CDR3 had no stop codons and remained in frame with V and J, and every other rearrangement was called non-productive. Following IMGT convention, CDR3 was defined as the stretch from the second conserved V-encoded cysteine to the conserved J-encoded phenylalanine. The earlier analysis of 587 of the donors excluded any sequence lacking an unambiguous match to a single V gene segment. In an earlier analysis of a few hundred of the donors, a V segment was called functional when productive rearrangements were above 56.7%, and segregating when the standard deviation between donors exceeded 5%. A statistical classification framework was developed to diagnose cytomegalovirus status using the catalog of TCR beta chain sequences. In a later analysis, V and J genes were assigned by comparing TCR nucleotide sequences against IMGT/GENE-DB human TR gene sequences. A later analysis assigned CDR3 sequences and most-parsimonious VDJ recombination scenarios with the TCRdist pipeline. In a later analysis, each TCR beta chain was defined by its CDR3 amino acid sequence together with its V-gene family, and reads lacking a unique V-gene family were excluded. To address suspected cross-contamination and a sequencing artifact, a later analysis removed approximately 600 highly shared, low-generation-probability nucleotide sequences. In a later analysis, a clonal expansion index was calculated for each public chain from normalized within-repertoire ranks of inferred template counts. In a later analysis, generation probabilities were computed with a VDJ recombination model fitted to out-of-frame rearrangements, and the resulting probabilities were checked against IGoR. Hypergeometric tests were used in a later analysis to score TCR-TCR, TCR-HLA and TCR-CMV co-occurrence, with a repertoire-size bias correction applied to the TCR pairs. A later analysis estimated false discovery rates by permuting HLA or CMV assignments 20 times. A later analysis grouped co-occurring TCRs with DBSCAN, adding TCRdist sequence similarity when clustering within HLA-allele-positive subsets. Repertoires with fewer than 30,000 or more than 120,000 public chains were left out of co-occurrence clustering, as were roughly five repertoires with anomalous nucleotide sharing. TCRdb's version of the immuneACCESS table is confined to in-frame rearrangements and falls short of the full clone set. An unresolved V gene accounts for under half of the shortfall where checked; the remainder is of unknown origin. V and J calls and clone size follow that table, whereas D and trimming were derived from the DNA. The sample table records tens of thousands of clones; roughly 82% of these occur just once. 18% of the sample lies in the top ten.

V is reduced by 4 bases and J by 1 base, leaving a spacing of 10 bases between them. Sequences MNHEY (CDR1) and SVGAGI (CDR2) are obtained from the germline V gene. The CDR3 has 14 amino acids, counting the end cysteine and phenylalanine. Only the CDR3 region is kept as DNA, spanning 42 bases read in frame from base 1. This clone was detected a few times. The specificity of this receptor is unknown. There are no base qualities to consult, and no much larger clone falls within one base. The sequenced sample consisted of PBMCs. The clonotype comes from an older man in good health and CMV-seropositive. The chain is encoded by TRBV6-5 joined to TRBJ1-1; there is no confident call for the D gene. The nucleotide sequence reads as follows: TGTGCCAGCAGTTTAATGGGGAGGAACACTGAAGCTTTCTTT. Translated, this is CASSLMGRNTEAFF.